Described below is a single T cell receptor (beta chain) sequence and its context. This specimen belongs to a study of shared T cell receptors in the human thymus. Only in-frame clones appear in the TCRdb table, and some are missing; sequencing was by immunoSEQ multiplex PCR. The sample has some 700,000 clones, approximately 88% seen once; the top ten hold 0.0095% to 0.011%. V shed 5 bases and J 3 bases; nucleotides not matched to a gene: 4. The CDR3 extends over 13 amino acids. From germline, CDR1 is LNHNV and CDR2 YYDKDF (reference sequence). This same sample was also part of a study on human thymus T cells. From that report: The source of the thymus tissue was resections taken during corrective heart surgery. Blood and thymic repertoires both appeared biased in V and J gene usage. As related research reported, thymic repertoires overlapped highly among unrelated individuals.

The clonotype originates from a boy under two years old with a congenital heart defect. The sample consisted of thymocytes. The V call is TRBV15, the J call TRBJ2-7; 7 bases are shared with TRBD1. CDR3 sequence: CATSPPGGYEQYF. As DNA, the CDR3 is TGTGCCACCAGCCCCCCAGGGGGCTACGAGCAGTACTTC.